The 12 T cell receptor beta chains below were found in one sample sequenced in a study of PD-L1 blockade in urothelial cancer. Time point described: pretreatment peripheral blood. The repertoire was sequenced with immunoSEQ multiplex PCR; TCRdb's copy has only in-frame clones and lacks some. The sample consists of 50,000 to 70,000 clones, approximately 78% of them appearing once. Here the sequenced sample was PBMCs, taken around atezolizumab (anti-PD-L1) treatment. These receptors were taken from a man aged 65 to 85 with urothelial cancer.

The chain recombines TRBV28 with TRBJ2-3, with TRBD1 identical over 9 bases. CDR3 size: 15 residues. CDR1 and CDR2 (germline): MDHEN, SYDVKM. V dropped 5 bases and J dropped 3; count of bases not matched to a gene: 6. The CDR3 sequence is CASSPRQGGTDTQYF. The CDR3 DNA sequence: TGTGCCAGCAGTCCCCGACAGGGGGGTACAGATACGCAGTATTTT.

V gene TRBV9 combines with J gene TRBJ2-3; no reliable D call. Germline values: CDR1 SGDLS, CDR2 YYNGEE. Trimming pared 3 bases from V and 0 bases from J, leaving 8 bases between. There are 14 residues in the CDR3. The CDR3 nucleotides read TGTGCCAGCAGCGCCCTAGGCAGCACAGATACGCAGTATTTT. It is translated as CASSALGSTDTQYF.

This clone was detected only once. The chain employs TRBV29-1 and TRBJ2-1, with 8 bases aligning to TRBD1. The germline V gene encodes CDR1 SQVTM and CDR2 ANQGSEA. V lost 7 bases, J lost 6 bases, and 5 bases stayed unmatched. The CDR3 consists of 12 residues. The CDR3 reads CSGYRGINEQFF. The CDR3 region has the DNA TGCAGCGGATACAGGGGGATCAATGAGCAGTTCTTC.

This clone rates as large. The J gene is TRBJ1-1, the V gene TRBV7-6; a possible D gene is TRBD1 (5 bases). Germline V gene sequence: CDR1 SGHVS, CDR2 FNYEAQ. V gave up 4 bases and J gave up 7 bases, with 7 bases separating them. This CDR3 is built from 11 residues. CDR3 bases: TGTGCCAGCAGCTCAGGGCATGAAGCTTTCTTT. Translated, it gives CASSSGHEAFF.

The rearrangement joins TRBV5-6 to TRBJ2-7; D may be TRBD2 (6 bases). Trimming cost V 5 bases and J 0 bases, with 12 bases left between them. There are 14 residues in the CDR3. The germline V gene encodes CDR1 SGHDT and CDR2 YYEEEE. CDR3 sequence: CASRRDLSSYEQYF. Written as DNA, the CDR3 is TGTGCCAGCAGACGGGACTTGAGCTCCTACGAGCAGTACTTC.

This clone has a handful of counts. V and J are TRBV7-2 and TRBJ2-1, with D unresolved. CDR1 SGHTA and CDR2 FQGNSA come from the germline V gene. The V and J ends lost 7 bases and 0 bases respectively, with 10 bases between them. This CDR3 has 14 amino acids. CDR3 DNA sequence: TGTGCCAGCACTCACCCGAGCTCCTACAATGAGCAGTTCTTC. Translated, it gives CASTHPSSYNEQFF.

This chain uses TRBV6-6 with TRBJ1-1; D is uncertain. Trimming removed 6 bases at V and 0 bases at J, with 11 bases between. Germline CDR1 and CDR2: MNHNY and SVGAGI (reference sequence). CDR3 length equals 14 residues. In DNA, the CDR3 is TGTGCCAGCAGGCCCTCGGGATTGAACACTGAAGCTTTCTTT. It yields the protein CASRPSGLNTEAFF.

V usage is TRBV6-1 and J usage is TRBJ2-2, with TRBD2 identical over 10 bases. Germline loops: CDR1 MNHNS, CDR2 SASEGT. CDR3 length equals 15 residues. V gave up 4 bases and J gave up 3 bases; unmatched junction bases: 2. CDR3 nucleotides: TGTGCCAGCAGTGCCCTAGCGGGGGACACCGGGGAGCTGTTTTTT. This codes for CASSALAGDTGELFF.

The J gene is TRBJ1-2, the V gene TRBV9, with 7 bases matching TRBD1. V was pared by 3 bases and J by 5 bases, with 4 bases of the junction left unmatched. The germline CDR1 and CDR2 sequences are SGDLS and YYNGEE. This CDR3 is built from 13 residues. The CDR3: CASSAGGSYGYTF. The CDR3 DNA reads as TGTGCCAGCAGCGCAGGGGGAAGTTATGGCTACACCTTC.

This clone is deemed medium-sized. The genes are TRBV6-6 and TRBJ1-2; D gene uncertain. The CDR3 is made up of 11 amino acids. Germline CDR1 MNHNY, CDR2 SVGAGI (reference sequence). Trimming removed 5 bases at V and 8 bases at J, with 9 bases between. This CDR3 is CASSPGDGYTF. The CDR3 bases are TGTGCCAGCAGTCCAGGTGACGGCTACACCTTC.

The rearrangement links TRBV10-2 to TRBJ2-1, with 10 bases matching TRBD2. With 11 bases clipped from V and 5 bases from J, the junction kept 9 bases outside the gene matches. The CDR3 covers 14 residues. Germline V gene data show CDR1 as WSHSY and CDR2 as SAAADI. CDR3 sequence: CAGSGTSENNEQFF. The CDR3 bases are TGCGCCGGATCCGGGACTAGCGAGAACAATGAGCAGTTCTTC.

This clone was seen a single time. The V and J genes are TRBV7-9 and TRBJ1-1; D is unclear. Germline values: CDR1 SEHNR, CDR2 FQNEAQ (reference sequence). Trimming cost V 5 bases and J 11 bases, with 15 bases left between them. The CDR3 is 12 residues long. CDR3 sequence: CASSQRAPKAFF. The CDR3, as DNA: TGTGCCAGCAGCCAACGAGCCCCGAAGGCTTTCTTT.